The sample holds many counts of the clone carrying this T cell receptor (beta chain). Its antigen remains unknown. The data derive from a study of early T cells in non-severe SARS-CoV-2 infection. Overall study context: It was bulk RNA from unsorted whole blood that was sequenced, and the chains were unpaired.

Overall study results and limits: Sequences matched to VDJdb favored anti-spike CD8 responses, while private and CD4 specificities were missed.

Each cDNA molecule carried a unique molecular identifier. MiXCR, applied by TCRdb to the 5' RACE reads, yields one record per CDR3 protein. The sample carries over 70,000 distinct CDR3 sequences, about 14% recorded once. Deletions cut 0 bases from V and 1 base from J, with 16 bases between. The CDR3 length is 17 residues. Germline V gene sequence: CDR1 SGHDT, CDR2 YYEEEE. The clonotype was recovered from an adult who was a healthcare worker with PCR-confirmed SARS-CoV-2 infection or an uninfected control (not recorded which). The genes are TRBV5-6 and TRBJ1-1, with no clear D. Material: whole blood, obtained at baseline. CDR3: CASSLVGLPTSNTEAFF. CDR3 DNA: TGTGCCAGCAGCTTGGTGGGGTTGCCAACGTCGAACACTGAAGCTTTCTTT.